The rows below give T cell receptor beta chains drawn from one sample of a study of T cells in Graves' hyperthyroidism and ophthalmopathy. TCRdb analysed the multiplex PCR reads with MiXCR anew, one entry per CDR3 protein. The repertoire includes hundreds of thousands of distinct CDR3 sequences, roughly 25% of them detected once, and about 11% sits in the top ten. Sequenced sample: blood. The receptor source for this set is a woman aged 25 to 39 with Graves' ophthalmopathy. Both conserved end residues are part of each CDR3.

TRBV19,CASCLGGNTEAFF
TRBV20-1,CSASYEETQYF
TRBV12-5,CASGSTALVRGPQETQYF
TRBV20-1,CSAPWDGNIQYF
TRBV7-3,CASSAGAGRAFF
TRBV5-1,CASSGTGTAQETQYF
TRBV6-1,CASSAGGRPNYGYTF
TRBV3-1,CASSQDVLRDSPNYGYTF
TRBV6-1,CASRDGGTNTGELFF
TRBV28,CASRGQNQRNTIYF
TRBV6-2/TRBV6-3,CASSANYKTGELFF
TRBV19,CASSKTGPVMDQYF
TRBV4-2,CASSQDPGEVQHF
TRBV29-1,CSVEQAGGLNTEAFF
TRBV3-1,CASSQEGGRDTEAFF
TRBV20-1,CSAAPSGGFQETQYF
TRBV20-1,CSARDQGAGYEQYF
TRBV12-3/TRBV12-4,CASRSQVSRVMNTEAFF
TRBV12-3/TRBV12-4,CASSTGGGSYEQYF
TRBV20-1,CSAPPKLEWLLAGGPPYEQYF
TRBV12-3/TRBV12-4,CASSSSGIGIQYF
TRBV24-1,CATSSKGRGLAGETQYF
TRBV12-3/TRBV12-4,CASTGASGPFTGELFF
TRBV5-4,CASSLAAGGPYEQYF
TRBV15,CATSRDLGSLYGYTF
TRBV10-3,CAISESSTSGTLYEQYF
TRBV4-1,CASSQVGRLNTEAFF
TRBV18,CASSPQGAYQETQYF
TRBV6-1,CASSGRDREEVYGYTF
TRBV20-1,CSAGGPGQEQYF
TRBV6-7,CASSYDTFNTGELFF
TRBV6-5,CASSSWGRYGYTF
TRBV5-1,CASSLPSGGGAETQYF
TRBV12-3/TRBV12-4,CASSLGGEKTQYF
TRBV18,CASSLNSAETQYF
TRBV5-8,CASSGGRELETQYF
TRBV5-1,CASSLPLAGADFYEQYF
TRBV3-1,CASSQGTGNTEAFF
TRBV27,CASSSYRGNYGYTF
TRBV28,CASSLLGNSGANVLTF
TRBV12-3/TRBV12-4,CASSSGEGRPQHF
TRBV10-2,CASWDIRPGELFF
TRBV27,CASSFLGAQAEQYF